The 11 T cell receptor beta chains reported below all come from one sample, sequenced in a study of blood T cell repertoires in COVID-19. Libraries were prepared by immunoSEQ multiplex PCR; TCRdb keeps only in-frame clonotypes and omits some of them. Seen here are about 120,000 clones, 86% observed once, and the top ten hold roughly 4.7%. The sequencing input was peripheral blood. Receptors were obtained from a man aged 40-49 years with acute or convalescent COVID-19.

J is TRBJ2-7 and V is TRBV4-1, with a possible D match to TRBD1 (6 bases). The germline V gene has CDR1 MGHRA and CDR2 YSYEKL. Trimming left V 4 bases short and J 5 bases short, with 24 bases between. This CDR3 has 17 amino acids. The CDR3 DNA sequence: TGCGCCAGCAGCCTCCACCATGGGGCCGGGACAATTGACGAGCAGTACTTC. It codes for CASSLHHGAGTIDEQYF.

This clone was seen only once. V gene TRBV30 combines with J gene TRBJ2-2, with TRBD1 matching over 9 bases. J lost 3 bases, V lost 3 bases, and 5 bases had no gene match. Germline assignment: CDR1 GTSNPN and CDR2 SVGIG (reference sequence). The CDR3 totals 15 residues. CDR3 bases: TGTGCCTGGAGGGGACAGGGATCCGACACCGGGGAGCTGTTTTTT. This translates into CAWRGQGSDTGELFF. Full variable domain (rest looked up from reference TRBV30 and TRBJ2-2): SQTIHQWPATLVQPVGSPLSLECTVEGTSNPNLYWYRQAAGRGLQLLFYSVGIGQISSEVPQNLSASRPQDRQFILSSKKLLLSDSGFYLCAWRGQGSDTGELFFGEGSRLTVL.

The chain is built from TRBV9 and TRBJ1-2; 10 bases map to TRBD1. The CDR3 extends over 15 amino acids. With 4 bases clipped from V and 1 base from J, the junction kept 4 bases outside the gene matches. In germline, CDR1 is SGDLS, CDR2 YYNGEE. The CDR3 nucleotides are TGTGCCAGCAGCCTCGGGACAGGGGTTAACTATGGCTACACCTTC. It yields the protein CASSLGTGVNYGYTF.

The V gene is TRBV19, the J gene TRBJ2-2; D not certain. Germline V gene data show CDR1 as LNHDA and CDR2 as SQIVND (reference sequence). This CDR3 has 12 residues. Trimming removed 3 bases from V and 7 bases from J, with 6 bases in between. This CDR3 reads CASSIISGELFF. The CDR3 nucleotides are TGTGCCAGTAGTATTATTAGCGGGGAGCTGTTTTTT.

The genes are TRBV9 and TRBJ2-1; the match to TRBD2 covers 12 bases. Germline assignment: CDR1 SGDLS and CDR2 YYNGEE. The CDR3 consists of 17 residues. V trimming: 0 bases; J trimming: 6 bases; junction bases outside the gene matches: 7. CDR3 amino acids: CASSVENLAGGRNEQFF. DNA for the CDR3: TGTGCCAGCAGCGTAGAAAATCTAGCGGGGGGGCGCAATGAGCAGTTCTTC.

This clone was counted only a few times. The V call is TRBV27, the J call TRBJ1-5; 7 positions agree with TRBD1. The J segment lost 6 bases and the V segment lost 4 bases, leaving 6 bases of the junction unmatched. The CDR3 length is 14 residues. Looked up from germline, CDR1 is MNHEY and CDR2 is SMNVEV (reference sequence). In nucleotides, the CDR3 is TGTGCCAGCAGTTACGACAGGGATGGTCAGCCCCAGCATTTT. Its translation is CASSYDRDGQPQHF.

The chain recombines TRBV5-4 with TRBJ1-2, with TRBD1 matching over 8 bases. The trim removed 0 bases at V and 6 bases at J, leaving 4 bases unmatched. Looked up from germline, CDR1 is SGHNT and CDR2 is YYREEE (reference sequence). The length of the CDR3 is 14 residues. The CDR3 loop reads CASSLGQGYNGYTF. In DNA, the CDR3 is TGTGCCAGCAGCTTGGGACAGGGGTACAATGGCTACACCTTC. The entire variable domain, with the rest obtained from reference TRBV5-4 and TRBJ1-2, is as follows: ETGVTQSPTHLIKTRGQQVTLRCSSQSGHNTVSWYQQALGQGPQFIFQYYREEENGRGNFPPRFSGLQFPNYSSELNVNALELDDSALYLCASSLGQGYNGYTFGSGTRLTVV.

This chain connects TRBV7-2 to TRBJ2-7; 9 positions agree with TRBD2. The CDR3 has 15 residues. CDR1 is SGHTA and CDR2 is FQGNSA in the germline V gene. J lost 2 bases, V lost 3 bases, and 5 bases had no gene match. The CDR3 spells CASSLSSGGTYEQYF. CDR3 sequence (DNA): TGTGCCAGCAGCTTGAGTAGCGGGGGTACCTACGAGCAGTACTTC.

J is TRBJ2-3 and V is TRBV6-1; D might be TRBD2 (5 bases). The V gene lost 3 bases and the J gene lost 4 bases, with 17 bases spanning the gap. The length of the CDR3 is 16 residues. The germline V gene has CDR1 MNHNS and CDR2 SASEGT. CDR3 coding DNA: TGTGCCAGCAGTGAGGAAGCGGAGTCACCCCCAGATACGCAGTATTTT. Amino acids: CASSEEAESPPDTQYF.

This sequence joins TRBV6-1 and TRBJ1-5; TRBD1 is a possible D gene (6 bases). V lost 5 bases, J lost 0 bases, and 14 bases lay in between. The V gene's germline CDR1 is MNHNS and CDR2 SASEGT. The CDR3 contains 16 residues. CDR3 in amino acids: CASSQGTPNSNQPQHF. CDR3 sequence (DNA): TGTGCCAGCAGTCAAGGGACACCCAATAGCAATCAGCCCCAGCATTTT.

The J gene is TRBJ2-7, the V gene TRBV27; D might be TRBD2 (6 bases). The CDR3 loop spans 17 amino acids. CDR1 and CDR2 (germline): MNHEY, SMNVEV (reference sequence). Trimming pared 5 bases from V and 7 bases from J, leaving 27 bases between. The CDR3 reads CASSPGPGLPLRREQYF. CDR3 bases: TGTGCCAGCAGTCCCGGACCGGGACTCCCTTTGAGACGAGAGCAGTACTTC.